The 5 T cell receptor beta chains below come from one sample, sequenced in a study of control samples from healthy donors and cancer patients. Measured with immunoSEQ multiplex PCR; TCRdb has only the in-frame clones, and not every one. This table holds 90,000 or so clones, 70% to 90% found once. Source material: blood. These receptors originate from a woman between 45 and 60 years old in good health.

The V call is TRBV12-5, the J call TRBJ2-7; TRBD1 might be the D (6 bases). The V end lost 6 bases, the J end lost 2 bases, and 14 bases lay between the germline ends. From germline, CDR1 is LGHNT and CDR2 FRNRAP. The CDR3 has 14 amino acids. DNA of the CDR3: TGTGCTAGTGGGACAGGAAGTTTTCCCTACGAGCAGTACTTC. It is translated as CASGTGSFPYEQYF.

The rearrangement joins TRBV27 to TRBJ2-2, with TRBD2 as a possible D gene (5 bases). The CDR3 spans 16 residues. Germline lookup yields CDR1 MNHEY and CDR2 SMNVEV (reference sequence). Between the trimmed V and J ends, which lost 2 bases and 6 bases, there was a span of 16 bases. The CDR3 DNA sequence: TGTGCCAGCAGTTTAAGCATGGTGGGAGTAGCCGGGGAGCTGTTTTTT. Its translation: CASSLSMVGVAGELFF.

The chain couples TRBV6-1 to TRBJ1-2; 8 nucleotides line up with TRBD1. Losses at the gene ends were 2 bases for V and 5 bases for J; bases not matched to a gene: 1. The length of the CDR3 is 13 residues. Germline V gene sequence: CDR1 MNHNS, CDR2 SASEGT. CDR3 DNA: TGTGCCAGCAGTGAACGACAGGGGTATGGCTACACCTTC. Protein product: CASSERQGYGYTF.

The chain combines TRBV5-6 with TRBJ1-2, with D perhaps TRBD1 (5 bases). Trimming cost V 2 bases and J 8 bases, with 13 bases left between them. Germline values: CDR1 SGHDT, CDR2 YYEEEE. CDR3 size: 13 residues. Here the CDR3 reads CASSFKGAGGYTF. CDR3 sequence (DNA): TGTGCCAGCAGCTTTAAAGGGGCAGGGGGCTACACCTTC.

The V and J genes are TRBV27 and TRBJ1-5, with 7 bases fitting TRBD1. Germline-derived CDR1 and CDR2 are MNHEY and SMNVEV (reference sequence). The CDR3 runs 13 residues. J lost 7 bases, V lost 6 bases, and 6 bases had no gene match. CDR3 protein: CASRYRGGQPQHF. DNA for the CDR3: TGTGCCAGCAGGTACAGGGGTGGCCAGCCCCAGCATTTT.